This T cell receptor (beta chain) was identified in a study of regulatory T cells in long-lasting Graves disease. In the study overall: The term persistent Graves' disease signified upward of 5 years on antithyroid drugs with positive TSH receptor antibodies.

This clonotype was counted only a few times. With iRepertoire HTBI primers and Arm-PCR of CDR3 regions, TCR beta libraries were built. TCRdb re-derived calls from the multiplex PCR reads in MiXCR, one entry per CDR3 protein. Seen here are 500,000 to 700,000 distinct CDR3 sequences, around 30% observed once, and the top ten hold 40% to 55%. Germline loops: CDR1 SNHLY, CDR2 FYNNEI. Trimming cost V 0 bases and J 7 bases; bases outside gene matches: 8. CDR3 length: 15 residues. Noted time point: persistent/refractory GD, antithyroid drugs over 5 years with positive TRAb. Preparation of the TCR library used RNA extracted from PBMCs.

Material: peripheral blood mononuclear cells (PBMCs), obtained when the disease was refractory, from a patient treated with antithyroid drugs. This sequence was found in a female donor with Graves disease. The rearrangement links TRBV2 to TRBJ1-1; 7 bases align to TRBD1. CDR3 bases: TGTGCCAGCAGTGAAGCGCGGGGAGGGGGCGTTGAAGCTTTCTTT. It translates to CASSEARGGGVEAFF.